The next 23 T cell receptor beta chains were all read from a single sample in a study of PD-L1 blockade in urothelial cancer. Clones were sequenced by immunoSEQ multiplex PCR, and TCRdb holds only the in-frame ones, with some missing. The sample records some 84,000 clones, approximately 86% being singletons. The sequencing used PBMCs, collected around atezolizumab (anti-PD-L1) treatment. The receptors derive from a woman in her 70s with urothelial cancer.

This chain links TRBV13 with TRBJ2-3, with TRBD2 matching 12 bases. This CDR3 has 16 amino acids. Germline V gives CDR1 PRHDT, CDR2 FYEKMQ (reference sequence). With 4 bases clipped from V and 4 bases from J, the junction kept 6 bases outside the gene matches. CDR3 loop: CASSSSTSGSADTQYF. CDR3 nucleotides: TGTGCCAGCAGCTCCTCGACTAGCGGGAGCGCAGATACGCAGTATTTT.

The rearrangement links TRBV18 to TRBJ1-4; possibly TRBD1 for D (6 bases). The CDR3 is made up of 16 amino acids. Germline CDR1 KGHSH, CDR2 LQKENI. Trimming stripped 1 base from V and 7 bases from J, with 16 bases between. CDR3 protein: CASSPRRGGVGEKLFF. The CDR3 DNA follows: TGTGCCAGCTCACCACGTCGCGGGGGCGTTGGTGAAAAACTGTTTTTT.

This sequence joins TRBV10-1 and TRBJ2-3; D is perhaps TRBD1 (5 bases). CDR1 WNHNN and CDR2 SYGVQD come from the germline V gene (reference sequence). The CDR3 contains 14 residues. Trimming took off 0 bases at V and 4 bases at J, with 8 bases between the two ends. The CDR3 here is CASSESLGADTQYF. CDR3 nucleotides: TGCGCCAGCAGTGAGTCCCTAGGGGCAGATACGCAGTATTTT.

This clone was counted once. For the CDR3, the DNA is TGCGCCAGCAGTGCCCTAAACCACTACAATGAGCAGTTCTTC. Its translation: CASSALNHYNEQFF. The V call is TRBV10-2, the J call TRBJ2-1; D not resolved. CDR3 length equals 14 residues. Trimming shortened V by 4 bases and J by 3 bases, and 10 bases separated the two germline ends. Germline lookup yields CDR1 WSHSY and CDR2 SAAADI.

The table lists this clone with a count of one. V gene TRBV2 combines with J gene TRBJ2-7; D is perhaps TRBD1 (5 bases). Between the trimmed V and J ends, which lost 3 bases and 6 bases, there was a span of 9 bases. The CDR3 totals 12 residues. Germline CDR1 SNHLY, CDR2 FYNNEI. For the CDR3, the DNA is TGTGCCAGCAGTGAGCAGGGTCGCGAGCAGTACTTC. Its protein product is CASSEQGREQYF. Complete variable domain (other parts from reference TRBV2 and TRBJ2-7): EPEVTQTPSHQVTQMGQEVILRCVPISNHLYFYWYRQILGQKVEFLVSFYNNEISEKSEIFDDQFSVERPDGSNFTLKIRSTKLEDSAMYFCASSEQGREQYFGPGTRLTVT.

The chain couples TRBV29-1 to TRBJ2-7; the match to TRBD1 covers 7 bases. V dropped 5 bases and J dropped 4; count of bases not matched to a gene: 11. The germline CDR1 and CDR2 sequences are SQVTM and ANQGSEA. The length of the CDR3 is 14 residues. The CDR3 nucleotides read TGCAGCGTTTTTCAACCCGGGACAGAATACGAGCAGTACTTC. Its translation is CSVFQPGTEYEQYF.

The chain combines TRBV7-8 with TRBJ1-3; D not resolved. Trimming cost V 5 bases and J 3 bases, with 23 bases left between them. CDR1 SGHVS and CDR2 FQNEAQ come from the germline V gene. This CDR3 is built from 18 residues. The CDR3 protein is CASSPSRTTIGHGNTIYF. DNA for the CDR3: TGTGCCAGCAGCCCTAGTCGGACTACGATTGGTCATGGAAACACCATATATTTT. Using reference TRBV7-8 and TRBJ1-3 for the parts outside the CDR3, the full variable domain is GAGVSQSPRYKVAKRGQDVALRCDPISGHVSLFWYQQALGQGPEFLTYFQNEAQLDKSGLPSDRFFAERPEGSVSTLKIQRTQQEDSAVYLCASSPSRTTIGHGNTIYFGEGSWLTVV.

This chain links TRBV10-2 with TRBJ1-2; D uncertain. V was pared by 6 bases and J by 6 bases, with 11 bases between. Per the germline V gene, CDR1 is WSHSY and CDR2 is SAAADI. The CDR3 sequence is 12 residues long. For the CDR3, the DNA is TGCGCCAGCAGCCACCAGGTGAATGGCTACACCTTC. Translating it yields CASSHQVNGYTF.

This chain connects TRBV5-1 to TRBJ2-5, with 7 bases aligning to TRBD1. Germline loops: CDR1 SGHRS, CDR2 YFSETQ. J gave up 5 bases and V 6 bases, and 7 bases lay outside the gene matches. The CDR3 extends over 13 amino acids. CDR3 nucleotides: TGCGCCAGCAATTCAGGGGGTGTTGAGACCCAGTACTTC. This encodes CASNSGGVETQYF.

This chain joins TRBV19 and TRBJ1-2; perhaps TRBD1 as D (6 bases). Germline lookup yields CDR1 LNHDA and CDR2 SQIVND (reference sequence). The V and J ends lost 5 bases and 5 bases respectively, with 12 bases between them. CDR3 length: 13 residues. CDR3 nucleotides: TGTGCCAGTAGTCACAGGGTGGGTTATGGCTACACCTTC. Encoded protein: CASSHRVGYGYTF. Using reference TRBV19 and TRBJ1-2 for the parts outside the CDR3, the full variable domain is DGGITQSPKYLFRKEGQNVTLSCEQNLNHDAMYWYRQDPGQGLRLIYYSQIVNDFQKGDIAEGYSVSREKKESFPLTVTSAQKNPTAFYLCASSHRVGYGYTFGSGTRLTVV.

The V call is TRBV30, the J call TRBJ1-3, with a possible D match to TRBD1 (5 bases). The germline CDR1 and CDR2 sequences are GTSNPN and SVGIG (reference sequence). The CDR3 has 13 residues. The V end was cut by 7 bases, the J end by 2 bases, with 12 bases between. The CDR3 region has the DNA TGTGCCTCCCCCGACAGAGCTGGAAACACCATATATTTT. It encodes CASPDRAGNTIYF.

This clone was recorded only once. The chain combines TRBV7-7 with TRBJ1-5; tentative D call: TRBD1 (5 bases). This CDR3 has 13 residues. Per the germline V gene, CDR1 is SSHAT and CDR2 is FNYEAQ (reference sequence). The V gene lost 5 bases and the J gene lost 9 bases, with 14 bases spanning the gap. The CDR3 DNA reads TGTGCCAGCAGCGACGACGTCGGGGGGCCCCAGCATTTT. Protein: CASSDDVGGPQHF. The full variable domain, in which reference TRBV7-7 and TRBJ1-5 provide the parts outside the CDR3, is GAGVSQSPRYKVTKRGQDVTLRCDPISSHATLYWYQQALGQGPEFLTYFNYEAQPDKSGLPSDRFSAERPEGSISTLTIQRTEQRDSAMYRCASSDDVGGPQHFGDGTRLSIL.

The gene calls are TRBV5-6 and TRBJ2-1, with 9 bases lining up with TRBD2. CDR1 and CDR2 from the germline V gene are SGHDT and YYEEEE. V shed 4 bases, J shed 5 bases, and the junction held 13 bases outside the gene matches. CDR3 length: 17 residues. CDR3 bases: TGTGCCAGCAGCCGATGGACTCCTAGCGGGAACGACAATGAGCAGTTCTTC. It yields the protein CASSRWTPSGNDNEQFF. Using reference TRBV5-6 and TRBJ2-1 for the parts outside the CDR3, the full variable domain is DAGVTQSPTHLIKTRGQQVTLRCSPKSGHDTVSWYQQALGQGPQFIFQYYEEEERQRGNFPDRFSGHQFPNYSSELNVNALLLGDSALYLCASSRWTPSGNDNEQFFGPGTRLTVL.

The V gene is TRBV5-1, the J gene TRBJ2-1; 11 bases fit TRBD1. CDR1 is SGHRS, CDR2 YFSETQ, per germline. V trimming: 4 bases; J trimming: 6 bases; junction bases outside the gene matches: 12. There are 17 residues in the CDR3. CDR3 residues: CASSREAGQGAANEQFF. The CDR3 nucleotides read TGCGCCAGCAGCCGGGAGGCCGGACAGGGGGCGGCCAATGAGCAGTTCTTC.

This clone was seen only once. J is TRBJ2-1 and V is TRBV14, with 12 bases that match TRBD2. Unmatched junction bases numbered 4, after V lost 6 bases and J lost 10 bases. The CDR3 consists of 13 residues. The germline CDR1 and CDR2 sequences are SGHDN and FVKESK. The CDR3 reads CASSTGTSGEQFF. Here the CDR3 DNA reads TGTGCCAGCAGTACCGGGACTAGCGGGGAGCAGTTCTTC.

The rearrangement links TRBV20-1 to TRBJ2-5; D remains ambiguous. Germline CDR1 is DFQATT and CDR2 is SNEGSKA (reference sequence). CDR3 length equals 11 residues. With 3 bases removed from V and 5 bases from J, the gap between germline ends came to 7 bases. As DNA, the CDR3 is TGCAGTGCTAGCCCGGAGGAGACCCAGTACTTC. This sequence encodes CSASPEETQYF.

This clone was counted once. This CDR3 reads CASSLSAGDDNEKLFF. The CDR3 coding sequence is TGTGCCAGCAGCTTGTCGGCAGGTGATGATAATGAAAAACTGTTTTTT. The V and J genes are TRBV5-4 and TRBJ1-4; D is uncertain. CDR3 length: 16 amino acids. Deletions cut 1 base from V and 4 bases from J, with 14 bases between. Germline V CDR1 and CDR2: SGHNT, YYREEE (reference sequence).

The V call is TRBV11-2, the J call TRBJ2-5; D might be TRBD1 (5 bases). This CDR3 is built from 14 residues. V gave up 3 bases and J gave up 5 bases, with 13 bases separating them. Germline lookup yields CDR1 SGHAT and CDR2 FQNNGV. CDR3 loop: CASSFRGLAETQYF. Written as DNA, the CDR3 is TGTGCCAGCAGCTTTAGGGGTCTTGCGGAGACCCAGTACTTC.

The chain links TRBV9 to TRBJ2-1; D unresolved. Germline lookup yields CDR1 SGDLS and CDR2 YYNGEE. The CDR3 consists of 16 residues. V shed 0 bases and J shed 0 bases, with 10 bases lying between them. The CDR3 nucleotides read TGTGCCAGCAGCGTAGTTGGCGGTAGCTCCTACAATGAGCAGTTCTTC. This gives the protein CASSVVGGSSYNEQFF.

The rearrangement uses TRBV18 and TRBJ2-1; D is perhaps TRBD1 (6 bases). The germline V gene encodes CDR1 KGHSH and CDR2 LQKENI. This CDR3 is 15 amino acids long. Trimming took 9 bases from V and 3 from J, leaving 18 bases between them. DNA of the CDR3: TGTGCCAGTCGTAGTGGGCAGGGGAGCTACAATGAGCAGTTCTTC. Encoded protein: CASRSGQGSYNEQFF.

The chain is built from TRBV18 and TRBJ2-2, with unresolved D. Germline lookup yields CDR1 KGHSH and CDR2 LQKENI. The CDR3 loop spans 18 amino acids. Trimming left V 3 bases short and J 3 bases short, with 20 bases between. CDR3 in DNA: TGTGCCAGCTCACCGTTAAACAGCTTATCAGGCCACACCGGGGAGCTGTTTTTT. Its protein is CASSPLNSLSGHTGELFF.

The V and J genes are TRBV5-1 and TRBJ2-3; 7 nucleotides agree with TRBD2. Germline trimming cut 0 bases from V and 3 bases from J; bases unmatched to any gene: 1. The CDR3 is made up of 14 amino acids. Germline CDR1 reads SGHRS; CDR2 reads YFSETQ. CDR3: CASSLGTSTDTQYF. In DNA form, the CDR3 reads TGCGCCAGCAGCTTGGGGACTAGTACAGATACGCAGTATTTT.

This clone was picked up one time. The chain recombines TRBV7-2 with TRBJ1-2, with 7 bases aligning to TRBD1. The CDR3 runs 14 residues. J lost 2 bases, V lost 5 bases, and 5 bases had no gene match. Germline values: CDR1 SGHTA, CDR2 FQGNSA. The CDR3 region is CASSGQEINYGYTF. The CDR3 region has the DNA TGTGCCAGCAGCGGACAGGAAATAAACTATGGCTACACCTTC.